This TCR beta chain emerged from a study of cytomegalovirus exposure and HLA in healthy donors. The data were produced by immunoSEQ multiplex PCR, yet TCRdb's version contains in-frame clones alone and is incomplete. Among approximately 240,000 clones listed, about 90% were seen once. This CDR3 is 15 amino acids long. V lost 3 bases and J lost 7; bases outside the gene matches: 10. CDR1 and CDR2 from the germline V gene are ENHRY and SYGVKD. The V and J genes are TRBV10-3 and TRBJ2-7, with 9 bases that match TRBD1. Input material: PBMCs. The sequence was obtained from a woman between 18 and 29 years old in good health and CMV-seronegative. CDR3 DNA sequence: TGTGCCATCAGTGACCGCGGACAGGGGCCGTTGGAGCAGTACTTC. It specifies CAISDRGQGPLEQYF.